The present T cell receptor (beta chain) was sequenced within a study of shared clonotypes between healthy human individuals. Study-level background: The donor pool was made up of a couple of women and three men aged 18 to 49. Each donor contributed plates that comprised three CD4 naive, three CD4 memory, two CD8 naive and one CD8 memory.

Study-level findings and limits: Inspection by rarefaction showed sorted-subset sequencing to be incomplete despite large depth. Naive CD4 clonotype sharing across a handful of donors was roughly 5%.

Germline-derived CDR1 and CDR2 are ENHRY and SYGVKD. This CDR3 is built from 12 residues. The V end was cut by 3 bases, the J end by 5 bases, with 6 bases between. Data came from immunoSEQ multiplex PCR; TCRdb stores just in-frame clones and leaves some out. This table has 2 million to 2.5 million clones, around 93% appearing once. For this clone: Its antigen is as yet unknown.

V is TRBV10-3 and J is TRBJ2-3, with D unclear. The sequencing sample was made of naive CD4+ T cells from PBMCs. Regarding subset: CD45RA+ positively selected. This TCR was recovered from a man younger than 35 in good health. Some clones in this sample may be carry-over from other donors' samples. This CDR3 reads CAISDREDTQYF. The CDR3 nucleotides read TGTGCCATCAGTGATCGAGAAGATACGCAGTATTTT.